This is a list of T cell receptor beta chains from one sample in a study of blood T cell repertoires in COVID-19. Sequenced by immunoSEQ multiplex PCR; TCRdb stores in-frame clones only, minus some. There are under 350,000 clones in the sample; approximately 85% occur only once, and 7.2% lies in the top ten. The sequenced sample was peripheral blood. The receptors come from a human donor in a cohort sampled during active COVID-19. The CDR3 runs from the conserved cysteine through the conserved F or W. The D gene is left open where the match is weak. Rows give clone size only sometimes, using once, few, many, or a class for an expanded clone.

clone size	D gene	V gene	J gene	CDR3 protein	CDR3 DNA
.	TRBD1	TRBV7-8	TRBJ1-6	CASSVGTESPLHF	TGTGCCAGCAGCGTCGGGACAGAATCACCCCTCCACTTT
.	TRBD1	TRBV29-1	TRBJ2-7	CSGSWGQSYEQYF	TGCAGCGGGTCGTGGGGACAGAGCTACGAGCAGTACTTC
.	.	TRBV3-1/TRBV3-2	TRBJ2-3	CASSQGRGLDTQYF	TGTGCCAGCAGCCAAGGTAGGGGTTTGGATACGCAGTATTTT
.	.	TRBV19	TRBJ1-3	CASRAGFSGNTIYF	TGTGCCAGTAGAGCAGGATTCTCTGGAAACACCATATATTTT
.	TRBD1	TRBV9	TRBJ2-4	CASSSTGGDIQYF	TGTGCCAGCAGCTCTACAGGGGGCGACATTCAGTACTTC
.	TRBD1	TRBV5-4	TRBJ1-6	CASSSARQGMDSPLHF	TGTGCCAGCAGCTCGGCCCGACAGGGGATGGATTCACCCCTCCACTTT
.	.	TRBV9	TRBJ2-6	CASSVVGGSSGANVLTF	TGTGCCAGCAGCGTAGTAGGGGGATCCTCTGGGGCCAACGTCCTGACTTTC
.	.	TRBV5-6	TRBJ1-5	CASKVGGFSNQPQHF	TGTGCCAGCAAAGTGGGAGGGTTTAGCAATCAGCCCCAGCATTTT
.	.	TRBV4-2	TRBJ1-1	CASSPQVNTEAFF	TGTGCCAGCAGCCCACAGGTGAACACTGAAGCTTTCTTT
.	.	TRBV11-3	TRBJ2-7	CASSEGHSYYEQYF	TGTGCCAGCAGCGAGGGACACAGCTACTACGAGCAGTACTTC
.	.	TRBV5-6	TRBJ1-1	CASSLQGVDTEAFF	TGTGCCAGCAGCTTACAGGGAGTGGACACTGAAGCTTTCTTT
.	TRBD1	TRBV6-5	TRBJ1-1	CASNLNRGTEAFF	TGTGCCAGCAACCTGAACAGGGGCACTGAAGCTTTCTTT
.	.	TRBV6-1	TRBJ1-5	CASSEGQGNQPQHF	TGTGCCAGCAGTGAAGGACAGGGCAATCAGCCCCAGCATTTT
.	TRBD1	TRBV5-1	TRBJ1-2	CASSSSGDSTYGYTF	TGCGCCAGCAGCTCGTCGGGGGACAGCACATATGGCTACACCTTC
few	TRBD1	TRBV6-5	TRBJ1-1	CASSLDRASEAFF	TGTGCCAGCAGTCTCGACAGGGCCTCTGAAGCTTTCTTT